The present T cell receptor beta chain was sequenced within a study of blood T cell repertoires in COVID-19. Looking at the study overall: Acute and convalescent COVID-19 specimens originated in the United States, Italy and Spain. Sources were T cells, B-cell-depleted T cells, or PBMCs; the material itself was cDNA or gDNA.

CDR3 length equals 17 residues. In germline, CDR1 is SQVTM, CDR2 ANQGSEA. The junction had 12 bases not matched to a gene; V was cut back by 4 bases and J by 5 bases. Produced via immunoSEQ multiplex PCR; TCRdb's table is partial and in-frame only. The sample yields some 300,000 clones, roughly 86% seen once. This clone showed up just once. The origin of this receptor is a man aged 65 to 85 with acute or convalescent COVID-19. Material: peripheral blood. The gene calls are TRBV29-1 and TRBJ2-5; 14 bases agree with TRBD2. Written as DNA, the CDR3 is TGCAGCGTTGTGAGATACGGACTAGCGGGAGGAGGGGAGACCCAGTACTTC. Its translation: CSVVRYGLAGGGETQYF.